The sequence of this TCR beta chain was determined in a study of OX40 agonist ivuxolimab in advanced cancers. At the level of the study: Given to patients was ivuxolimab, an agonistic anti-OX40 (CD134) antibody.

TCRdb's copy holds only in-frame clones and misses some; the assay was immunoSEQ multiplex PCR. The table lists 150,000 to 170,000 clones, approximately 94% of them singletons. Study findings and constraints: Researchers report that CD8+ T cells had, on average, more expanded clones than CD4+.

For this clone: Its specificity is unknown.

The germline gives CDR1 SNHLY, CDR2 FYNNEI. The CDR3 runs 13 residues. V was pared by 6 bases and J by 10 bases, with 16 bases between. The receptor was derived from an adult with an advanced solid tumor such as melanoma, head and neck, liver or kidney cancer. The V gene is TRBV2, the J gene TRBJ1-3, with a weak D call TRBD1 (6 bases). The source material was CD4+ or CD8+ T cells sorted from blood, sampled in a trial of the OX40 agonist ivuxolimab. The CDR3 reads CASRREGVRTIYF. The CDR3 nucleotides are TGTGCCAGCAGACGGGAGGGGGTAAGGACCATATATTTT.